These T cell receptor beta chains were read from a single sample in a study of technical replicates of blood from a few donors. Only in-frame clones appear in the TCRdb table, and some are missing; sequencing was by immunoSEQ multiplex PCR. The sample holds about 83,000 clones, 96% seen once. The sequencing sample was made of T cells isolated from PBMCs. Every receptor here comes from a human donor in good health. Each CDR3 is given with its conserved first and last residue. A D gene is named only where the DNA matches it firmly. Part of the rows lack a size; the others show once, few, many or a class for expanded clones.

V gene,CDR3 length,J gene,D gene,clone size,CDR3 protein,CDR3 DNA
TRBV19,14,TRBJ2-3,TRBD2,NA,CASSPLGTSEIKYF,TGTGCCAGTAGTCCTCTCGGGACTAGCGAAATCAAGTATTTT
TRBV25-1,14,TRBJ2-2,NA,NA,CASSDGGSTGELFF,TGTGCCAGCAGTGATGGGGGGAGCACCGGGGAGCTGTTTTTT
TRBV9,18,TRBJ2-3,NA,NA,CASSVLPLKGIGTDTQYF,TGTGCCAGCAGCGTATTACCTCTGAAAGGAATCGGGACAGATACGCAGTATTTT
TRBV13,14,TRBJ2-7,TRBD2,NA,CASSLGSGRVEQYF,TGTGCCAGCAGCTTAGGTAGCGGGAGGGTCGAGCAGTACTTC
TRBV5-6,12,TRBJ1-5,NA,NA,CASSLDGAAQHF,TGTGCCAGCAGCTTGGATGGCGCGGCCCAGCATTTT
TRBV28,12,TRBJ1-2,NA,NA,CASSYQGYGYTF,TGTGCCAGCAGTTATCAGGGATATGGCTACACCTTC
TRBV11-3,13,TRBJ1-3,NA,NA,CASSLGTGNTIYF,TGTGCCAGCAGCTTAGGGACAGGAAACACCATATATTTT
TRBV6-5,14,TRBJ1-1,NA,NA,CASSWGVGNTEAFF,TGTGCCAGCAGCTGGGGCGTTGGGAACACTGAAGCTTTCTTT
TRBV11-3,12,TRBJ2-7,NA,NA,CASRPTPHEQYF,TGTGCCAGCAGACCTACCCCCCACGAGCAGTACTTC
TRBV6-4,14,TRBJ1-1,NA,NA,CASFSEAGRGEAFF,TGTGCCAGCTTCTCAGAGGCAGGGAGGGGGGAAGCTTTCTTT
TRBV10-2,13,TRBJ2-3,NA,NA,CASSETRADTQYF,TGCGCCAGCAGTGAGACTAGGGCAGATACGCAGTATTTT
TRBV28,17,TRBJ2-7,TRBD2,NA,CASSLEGLAGGPYEQYF,TGTGCCAGCAGTTTGGAGGGACTAGCGGGAGGGCCCTACGAGCAGTACTTC
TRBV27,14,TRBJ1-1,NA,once,CASSLAPRGTEAFF,TGTGCCAGCAGTTTAGCTCCCAGGGGTACTGAAGCTTTCTTT
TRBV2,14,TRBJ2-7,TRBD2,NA,CASSDSGGAYEQYF,TGTGCCAGCAGTGATAGCGGGGGAGCCTACGAGCAGTACTTC
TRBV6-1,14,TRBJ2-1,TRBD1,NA,CASRRTGGNNEQFF,TGTGCCAGCCGGAGGACAGGGGGCAACAATGAGCAGTTCTTC
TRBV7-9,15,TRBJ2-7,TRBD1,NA,CASSPRTGNAYEQYF,TGTGCCAGCAGCCCACGGACAGGGAATGCCTACGAGCAGTACTTC
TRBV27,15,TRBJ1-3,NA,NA,CASSLSGGQGNTIYF,TGTGCCAGCAGTTTATCTGGAGGGCAGGGAAACACCATATATTTT
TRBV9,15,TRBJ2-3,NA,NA,CASSANRDYTDTQYF,TGTGCCAGCAGCGCGAACAGGGATTACACAGATACGCAGTATTTT
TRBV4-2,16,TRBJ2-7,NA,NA,CASSQDHASEAYEQYF,TGTGCCAGCAGCCAAGATCACGCTAGCGAGGCCTACGAGCAGTACTTC
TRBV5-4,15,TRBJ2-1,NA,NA,CASSLVLGGRYEQFF,TGTGCCAGCAGCTTGGTACTAGGTGGCCGTTATGAGCAGTTCTTC
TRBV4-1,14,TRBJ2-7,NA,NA,CASSQDLSSYEQYF,TGCGCCAGCAGCCAAGACCTGAGCTCCTACGAGCAGTACTTC
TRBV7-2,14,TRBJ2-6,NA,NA,CASSLANMGTPLTF,TGTGCCAGCAGCTTAGCTAACATGGGCACCCCCCTGACTTTC